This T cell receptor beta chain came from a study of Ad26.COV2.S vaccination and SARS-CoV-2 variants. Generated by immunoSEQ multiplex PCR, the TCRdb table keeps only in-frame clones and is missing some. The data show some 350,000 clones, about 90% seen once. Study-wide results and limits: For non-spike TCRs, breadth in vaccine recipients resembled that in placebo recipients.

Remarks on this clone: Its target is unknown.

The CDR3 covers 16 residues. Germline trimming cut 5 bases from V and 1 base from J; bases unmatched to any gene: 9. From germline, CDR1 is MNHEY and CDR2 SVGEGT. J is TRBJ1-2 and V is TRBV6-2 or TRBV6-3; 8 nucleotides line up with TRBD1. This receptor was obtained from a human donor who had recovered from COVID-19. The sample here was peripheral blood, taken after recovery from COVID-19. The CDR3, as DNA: TGTGCCAGCAGTCGGGACAGGATCCCTCTTAACTATGGCTACACCTTC. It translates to CASSRDRIPLNYGYTF.